The rows below give T cell receptor beta chains drawn from one sample of a study of shared clonotypes between healthy human individuals. TCRdb's copy holds only in-frame clones and misses some; the assay was immunoSEQ multiplex PCR. The sample has 600,000 to 800,000 clones; 55% to 80% are singletons. The specimen sequenced was memory CD4+ T cells sorted from blood. The receptors come from a woman in her thirties in good health. Each CDR3 is given with its conserved first and last residue. A D gene is named only where the DNA matches it firmly. Size is omitted from some rows. Given values are once, few, many or a class for expanded clones.

V gene: TRBV14; D gene: TRBD2; clone size: few; J gene: TRBJ2-1; CDR3 length: 16; CDR3 DNA: TGTGCCAGCAGCCATAGTCGGGGGGAGGGATCCGGTGAGCAGTTCTTC; CDR3 protein: CASSHSRGEGSGEQFF
V gene: TRBV7-9; D gene: TRBD1; clone size: NA; J gene: TRBJ1-4; CDR3 length: 14; CDR3 DNA: TGTGCCAGCAGCTCGGGACAGGGTAATGAAAAACTGTTTTTT; CDR3 protein: CASSSGQGNEKLFF
V gene: TRBV5-1; D gene: NA; clone size: NA; J gene: TRBJ2-3; CDR3 length: 17; CDR3 DNA: TGCGCCAGCAGCTTGGAGGGTAGTCAGGCTAGCACAGATACGCAGTATTTT; CDR3 protein: CASSLEGSQASTDTQYF
V gene: TRBV19; D gene: TRBD1; clone size: NA; J gene: TRBJ1-2; CDR3 length: 15; CDR3 DNA: TGTGCCAGTAGTTTCCCGGGACAGGGAACTCGGGGCTACACCTTC; CDR3 protein: CASSFPGQGTRGYTF
V gene: TRBV4-1; D gene: NA; clone size: NA; J gene: TRBJ2-7; CDR3 length: 15; CDR3 DNA: TGCGCCAGCAGCCGAGGACAGACGAGCTCCTACGAGCAGTACTTC; CDR3 protein: CASSRGQTSSYEQYF
V gene: TRBV7-2; D gene: TRBD1; clone size: NA; J gene: TRBJ2-1; CDR3 length: 14; CDR3 DNA: TGTGCCAGCAGTCTAGACAGGGTGTACAATGAGCAGTTCTTC; CDR3 protein: CASSLDRVYNEQFF
V gene: TRBV19; D gene: NA; clone size: NA; J gene: TRBJ2-3; CDR3 length: 15; CDR3 DNA: TGTGCCAGTAGGGGTTCTAAGGGGCGCGCAGATACGCAGTATTTT; CDR3 protein: CASRGSKGRADTQYF
V gene: TRBV5-1; D gene: NA; clone size: NA; J gene: TRBJ1-4; CDR3 length: 11; CDR3 DNA: TGCGCCAGCAGCTTTAATGAAAAACTGTTTTTT; CDR3 protein: CASSFNEKLFF
V gene: TRBV25-1; D gene: NA; clone size: NA; J gene: TRBJ1-1; CDR3 length: 14; CDR3 DNA: TGTGCCAGCAGATCATGGCGAGGGAACACTGAAGCTTTCTTT; CDR3 protein: CASRSWRGNTEAFF
V gene: TRBV14; D gene: NA; clone size: few; J gene: TRBJ2-1; CDR3 length: 11; CDR3 DNA: TGTGCCAGCAGCCTCGGGCGGGAGCAGTTCTTC; CDR3 protein: CASSLGREQFF
V gene: TRBV27; D gene: TRBD1; clone size: NA; J gene: TRBJ2-7; CDR3 length: 13; CDR3 DNA: TGTGCCAGCAGATATGGGACAGGCTACGAGCAGTACTTC; CDR3 protein: CASRYGTGYEQYF
V gene: TRBV5-6; D gene: NA; clone size: few; J gene: TRBJ2-1; CDR3 length: 12; CDR3 DNA: TGTGCCACTTCGTACCCAGGGAATGAGCAGTTCTTC; CDR3 protein: CATSYPGNEQFF
V gene: TRBV5-1; D gene: NA; clone size: NA; J gene: TRBJ1-4; CDR3 length: 14; CDR3 DNA: TGCGCCAGCAGCTTGGGTGTAGGGAAAGAAAAACTGTTTTTT; CDR3 protein: CASSLGVGKEKLFF
V gene: TRBV5-1; D gene: NA; clone size: NA; J gene: TRBJ2-5; CDR3 length: 13; CDR3 DNA: TGCGCCAGCAGCCAGGGGAACCAAGAGACCCAGTACTTC; CDR3 protein: CASSQGNQETQYF
V gene: TRBV29-1; D gene: NA; clone size: once; J gene: TRBJ1-2; CDR3 length: 12; CDR3 DNA: TGCAGCGTTAAAACAGAGACCTATGGCTACACCTTC; CDR3 protein: CSVKTETYGYTF
V gene: TRBV30; D gene: NA; clone size: NA; J gene: TRBJ2-1; CDR3 length: 12; CDR3 DNA: TGTGCCTGGAGTGTAAATTCGCATGAGCAGTTCTTC; CDR3 protein: CAWSVNSHEQFF
V gene: TRBV7-9; D gene: NA; clone size: NA; J gene: TRBJ1-3; CDR3 length: 15; CDR3 DNA: TGTGCCAGCAGCCCACCCCCGAGATGGGGAAACACCATATATTTT; CDR3 protein: CASSPPPRWGNTIYF
V gene: TRBV2; D gene: NA; clone size: NA; J gene: TRBJ2-7; CDR3 length: 12; CDR3 DNA: TGTGCCAGCAGACCAGGGGGGGCCGAGCAGTACTTC; CDR3 protein: CASRPGGAEQYF
V gene: TRBV25-1; D gene: NA; clone size: once; J gene: TRBJ2-7; CDR3 length: 14; CDR3 DNA: TGTGCCAGCAGGTCCAGTACAGGGTGGCACGAGCAGTACTTC; CDR3 protein: CASRSSTGWHEQYF
V gene: TRBV5-8; D gene: NA; clone size: NA; J gene: TRBJ2-6; CDR3 length: 14; CDR3 DNA: TGTGCCAGCACTGACACGTCAGGGGCCAACGTCCTGACTTTC; CDR3 protein: CASTDTSGANVLTF
V gene: TRBV28; D gene: TRBD1; clone size: NA; J gene: TRBJ1-1; CDR3 length: 15; CDR3 DNA: TGTGCCAGCAGGGCCGCACAGGGGGCTAACACTGAAGCTTTCTTT; CDR3 protein: CASRAAQGANTEAFF
V gene: TRBV7-2; D gene: NA; clone size: NA; J gene: TRBJ2-1; CDR3 length: 14; CDR3 DNA: TGTGCCAGCAGCTACATGGGGGGTTACAATGAGCAGTTCTTC; CDR3 protein: CASSYMGGYNEQFF
V gene: TRBV6-1; D gene: TRBD2; clone size: NA; J gene: TRBJ2-1; CDR3 length: 18; CDR3 DNA: TGTGCCATCAGTGAGGCGACAGGAGGGACTAGTCACTACAATGAGCAGTTCTTC; CDR3 protein: CAISEATGGTSHYNEQFF
V gene: TRBV4-2; D gene: TRBD2; clone size: few; J gene: TRBJ2-3; CDR3 length: 16; CDR3 DNA: TGTGCCAGCAGCCGGAATAGCGGGAGGGCCGAAGATACGCAGTATTTT; CDR3 protein: CASSRNSGRAEDTQYF
V gene: TRBV5-4; D gene: TRBD1; clone size: once; J gene: TRBJ2-3; CDR3 length: 15; CDR3 DNA: TGTGCCAGCAGCCTCGGACAGGTGAACACAGATACGCAGTATTTT; CDR3 protein: CASSLGQVNTDTQYF
V gene: TRBV2; D gene: NA; clone size: NA; J gene: TRBJ2-3; CDR3 length: 13; CDR3 DNA: TGTGCCAGCACCCTGAGCCCCACAGATACGCAGTATTTT; CDR3 protein: CASTLSPTDTQYF